This TCR beta chain is drawn from a study of beta chain features in type 1 diabetes (dated by TCRdb to the late 2010s). Some background on the complete study: No differences in mean age, gender distribution, total cell number or subset yield were found between patients and healthy donors. In the study, recently diagnosed type 1 diabetes patients and matched healthy donors were compared on the TCRB repertoires of their sorted circulating CD4+ T cell subsets. A total of roughly 100 million sorted cells were examined across all samples, and the number of cells per subset was strongly correlated with RNA yield. Whereas all 28 donors provided naive and central memory subsets, regulatory and stem cell-like memory subsets were isolated from just 8 patients and roughly 8 healthy donors.

The CDR3, from cysteine to phenylalanine, totals 15 residues. Just the 45-base CDR3 DNA is kept, in frame starting at base 1. The germline V end is reduced by 1 base and the J end by 5 bases; junction bases left unmatched: 5. The germline V gene provides CDR1 SQVTM and CDR2 ANQGSEA. Beyond this particular receptor, the publication reports: Patients with type 1 diabetes made fewer insertions and deleted more nucleotides at VDJ recombination sites, implying thymic rearrangement abnormalities. A moderate but significant shortening of TCRB CDR3 length was observed in type 1 diabetes patients in all four CD4+ subsets. HLA sub-analyses involved small numbers of individuals, so any influence of HLA type on TCRB rearrangement remained unresolved. Naive, central memory and regulatory TCRB repertoires appeared more similar among patients than among healthy donors. PCR may preferentially amplify shorter templates, but because patient and control samples were amplified and corrected together, any resulting skew would affect both groups equally. Because cDNA was sequenced instead of genomic DNA, activated cells with high expression could be over-represented, although the groups did not differ in activation or CD3 levels.

The entire isolated RNA was reverse transcribed using the High Capacity cDNA Reverse Transcription Kit, and thus expressed TCRB transcripts were sequenced. Naive, central memory and regulatory T cell samples underwent deep immunoSEQ sequencing, averaging around 3.9 million total reads per sample. Sorted cells were lysed in RLT buffer, and RNA was extracted using DNase-treated RNeasy Micro or Mini kits according to cell number. To prevent cross-contamination, every cell subset was processed on its own, while patient and healthy donor samples were processed together. The immunoSEQ multiplex PCR was used to amplify TCRB sequences from cDNA, generating 87-bp fragments that spanned the CDR3 region. Sequencing of the amplicons was performed on the Illumina HiSeq platform. For the original study's pipeline: PCR bias was corrected computationally using synthetic template baselines, and reads within Hamming distance 2 were collapsed, with unmergeable singletons discarded. Reads were aligned against IMGT to assign V, D and J genes, CDR3 length and insertions or deletions at six rearrangement sites. Within each subset, clonotype counts were normalized to sorted cell number, and only after that were true diversity and Gini coefficients computed with the tcR R package. The overlap coefficient, calculated on TCRB nucleotide sequences, was used to quantify repertoire sharing. Out-of-frame TCRB sequences from naive cells were analyzed to stand in for the pre-selection repertoire. TCRdb took this table from immuneACCESS and kept in-frame rearrangements with V and J called. Such tables lack part of the clones; where checked against another copy, unresolved V genes explain under half of the gap, and the rest is unexplained. V, J and clone size derive from that table, while D and trimming were established from the DNA sequence. The sample table shows nearly 250,000 clones, and under 70% are seen once. The ten largest account for approximately 0.053% of the sample.

Each donor gave one peripheral blood draw, approximately 110 mL on average, collected into heparinised tubes. A BD FACSAria II was used to sort naive, central memory, regulatory and stem cell-like memory CD4+ T cells with a panel that included CD45RO, CCR7, CD25, CD127, CD95 and CD27. Purity was above 98% for every sorted population. PBMCs were separated immediately by Lymphoprep density gradient centrifugation and were stained directly, without being cultured. So that batch effects would be minimized, each experiment stained and sorted samples in pairs, pairing one healthy donor with one patient. Points on this clone: This receptor's antigen is unknown. No much larger clone is present one base from it, and per-base qualities are unavailable.

This chain is built from TRBV29-1 and TRBJ1-5, with 10 bases in between that match TRBD1. The source material was naive CD4+ T cells from blood. The sample's cell subset or site, from its label and the paper: true naive CD4+ T cells. The receptor comes from a man between 25 and 39 years old in good health. The DNA reads TGCAGCGTTGAAGCAAGAGACAGGGGGCATCAGCCCCAGCATTTT. It translates as CSVEARDRGHQPQHF.